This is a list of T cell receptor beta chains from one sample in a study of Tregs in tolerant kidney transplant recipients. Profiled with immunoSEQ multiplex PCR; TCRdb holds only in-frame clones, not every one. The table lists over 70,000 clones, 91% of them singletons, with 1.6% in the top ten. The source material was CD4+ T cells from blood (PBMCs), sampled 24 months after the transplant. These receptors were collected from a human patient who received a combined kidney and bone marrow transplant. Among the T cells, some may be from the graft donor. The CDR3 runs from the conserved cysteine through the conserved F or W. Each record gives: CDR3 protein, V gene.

CATSIDFRREQYF	TRBV15
CASSLVTSREQYF	TRBV7-9
CASSLVSGGVKTQYF	TRBV7-6
CASRLASYEQYF	TRBV12-2
CATKAGGGDTQYF	TRBV10-3
CASSYLTGDDGYTF	TRBV6-6
CASSYSGQERGEQYF	TRBV6-6
CASTRTGYNSPLHF	TRBV6-5
CASSVGEGGGRNEQFF	TRBV9
CASSDTDRVQGDTQYF	TRBV5-6
CASSPPGRNNEQFF	TRBV18
CASSGSYQPQHF	TRBV6-1
CAISGAPSSYEQYF	TRBV10-3
CASSYQGGIGEQYF	TRBV19
CASSSDRGAEQYF	TRBV7-3
CASRRNERGGTDTQYF	TRBV5-1
CASSLRDRDSNQPQHF	TRBV4-1
CASSPPLGGSSEQYF	TRBV18
CASMFGQGGYYGYTF	TRBV19
CASSEVLGQGVRAYNEQFF	TRBV6-1
CASSSDRDRDEAFF	TRBV7-3
CAISVQRGPYNEQFF	TRBV10-3
CASSRDRGETQYF	TRBV11-1